This T cell receptor (beta chain) was captured by sequencing in a study of cytomegalovirus exposure and HLA in healthy donors (dated by TCRdb to about 2017). Notes on the research overall: The roughly 700 repertoires of the first cohort and the roughly 120 validation repertoires were produced on the same platform, according to a later analysis. The study was designed to test whether signatures of past pathogen exposure could be identified by cataloging public T cell receptors. A separate validation cohort of roughly 130 different subjects was used in addition to the approximately 700-subject first cohort. To predict cytomegalovirus infection status, the study combined high-throughput TCR immunosequencing, statistical association of individual TCRs with disease status, and machine learning. The research as a whole found: A total of about 180 TCR beta chains were listed by the study as associated with cytomegalovirus. While some public TCRs were present in many individuals, most TCR sequences turned up only very rarely across donors. In both the original and validation cohorts, the classifier was reported to diagnose cytomegalovirus status with high specificity and sensitivity. A later analysis found that TCRs clustered in the first cohort also tended to co-occur in the approximately 120 validation repertoires, with just under 95% of cluster scores above 0. In vitro tests confirmed that a few of the cytomegalovirus-associated TCR beta chains recognize cytomegalovirus antigens. A later analysis lacked HLA typing for the validation cohort, so it scored co-occurrence in that cohort across all 130 or so repertoires. It was suggested by the authors that the approach could potentially be generalized to other disease states and immunological phenotypes.

To prepare the library, the immunoSEQ multiplex PCR assay was applied. In the original analysis: A statistical classification framework was built to diagnose cytomegalovirus status from the catalog of TCR beta chain sequences. The table comes from immuneACCESS by way of TCRdb, which keeps in-frame sequences with V and J called. Part of the clones is missing from these tables; in studies checked, under half for an unresolved V gene and the rest for unknown reasons. The V and J calls and clone size come from that table; D and trimming were worked out from the DNA. This sample has over 150,000 clones in its table, and about 82% of those were observed once. 2.1% of the sample is in the top ten clones. Inclusive of the bounding cysteine and phenylalanine, the CDR3 is 14 residues long. The retained sequence is limited to the CDR3, 42 bases, with the frame set at the first base. Via the germline V gene (reference sequence), CDR1 is SEHNR and CDR2 FQNEAQ. V is pruned by 0 bases and J by 10 bases, leaving 5 bases of the junction without a gene match.

In regard to this clone: Its recognized antigen is unknown. The record has no base qualities; no much larger clone is one base away.

The donors belonged to the validation cohort of approximately 130 subjects, which was separate from the approximately 680-subject first cohort. Sequenced material: PBMCs. The rearranged segments are TRBV7-9 and TRBJ2-1; 8 of the junction bases match TRBD2. The TCR was taken from a human donor in good health. The CDR3 region has the sequence CASSLAFREGEQFF. The nucleotide sequence reads TGTGCCAGCAGCTTAGCGTTCCGGGAGGGGGAGCAGTTCTTC.